At least ten counts were recorded for the clone carrying this T cell receptor (beta chain). As yet, its antigen is unknown. A read error may account for a junction end that differs from germline. These data belong to a study of response to subunit inactivated influenza vaccine. Each CDR3 protein gets one entry after TCRdb re-called the RT-PCR reads with MiXCR. Here the sample spans around 850,000 distinct CDR3 sequences, less than 20% being singletons. Germline V lookup: CDR1 DFQATT, CDR2 SNEGSKA (reference sequence). This CDR3 has 15 amino acids. Study results and caveats: Each seasonal influenza vaccination recruits few new T cells, the authors suggested.

The sequencing here drew on PBMCs from blood, taken approximately 5 days after vaccination. The sequence was obtained from a man between 45 and 60 years old who received an inactivated influenza vaccine. The chain links TRBV20-1 to TRBJ2-3; 8 nucleotides match TRBD2. This chain's CDR3 is CSARDQWRGVDTQYF. The CDR3 region has the DNA TGCAGTGCTAGAGATCAGTGGCGGGGGGTAGATACCCAGTATTTT.